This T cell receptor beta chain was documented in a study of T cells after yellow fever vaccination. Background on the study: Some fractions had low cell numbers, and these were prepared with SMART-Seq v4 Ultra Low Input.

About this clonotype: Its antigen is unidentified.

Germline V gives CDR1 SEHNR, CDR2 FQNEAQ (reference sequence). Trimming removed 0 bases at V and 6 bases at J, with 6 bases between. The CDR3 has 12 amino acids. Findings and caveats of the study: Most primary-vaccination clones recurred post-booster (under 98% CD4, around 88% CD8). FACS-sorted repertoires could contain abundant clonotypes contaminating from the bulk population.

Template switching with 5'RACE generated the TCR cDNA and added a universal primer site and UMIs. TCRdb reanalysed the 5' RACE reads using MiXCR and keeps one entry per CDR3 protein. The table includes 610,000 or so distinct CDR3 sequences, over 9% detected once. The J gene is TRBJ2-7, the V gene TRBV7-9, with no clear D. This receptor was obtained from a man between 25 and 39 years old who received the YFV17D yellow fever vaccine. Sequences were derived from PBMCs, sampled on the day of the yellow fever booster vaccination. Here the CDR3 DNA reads TGTGCCAGCAGCTTAGCGGTACGCGAGCAGTACTTC. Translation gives CASSLAVREQYF.